The next 25 T cell receptor beta chains were all read from a single sample in a study of patients and donors after allogeneic stem cell transplantation. TCRdb independently ran MiXCR on the RT-PCR reads; one entry per CDR3 protein. The table includes about 89,000 distinct CDR3 sequences, about 48% detected once. The sequenced sample was blood, either unsorted or a sorted T cell fraction (not recorded which). These receptors all stem from a human donor who was either an allogeneic HSCT recipient or a stem cell or donor lymphocyte infusion donor (not recorded which). It is not recorded whose cells these are; they may come from a transplant donor.

The rearrangement links TRBV12-3 or TRBV12-4 to TRBJ1-6, with TRBD1 matching over 8 bases. This CDR3 contains 15 residues. V lost 3 bases and J lost 6; bases outside the gene matches: 4. CDR3 nucleotide sequence: TGTGCCAGCAGTTTCAGGACAGGGTTTAATTCACCCCTCCACTTT. It is translated as CASSFRTGFNSPLHF.

The chain is built from TRBV5-1 and TRBJ1-1; D may be TRBD1 (5 bases). The CDR3 is made up of 12 amino acids. Per germline, CDR1 SGHRS and CDR2 YFSETQ. With 7 bases removed from V and 7 bases from J, the gap between germline ends came to 14 bases. As DNA, the CDR3 is TGCGCCAGCCACCCAGGTGGGGGTGAAGCTTTCTTT. Protein product: CASHPGGGEAFF.

The chain combines TRBV12-3 or TRBV12-4 with TRBJ2-5, with 7 bases matching TRBD2. Trimming cost V 5 bases and J 6 bases; bases outside gene matches: 12. The length of the CDR3 is 15 residues. The CDR3 loop is CASSHSSGLLQTQYF. Written as DNA, the CDR3 is TGTGCCAGCAGTCATTCTAGCGGCCTCCTCCAGACCCAGTACTTC.

The chain links TRBV29-1 to TRBJ1-6, with 9 bases aligning to TRBD1. Germline V gene sequence: CDR1 SQVTM, CDR2 ANQGSEA. CDR3 length equals 13 residues. Trimming at V came to 5 bases and at J to 7 bases, leaving 3 bases not matched to a gene. The CDR3 is CSVRTGENSPLHF. CDR3 coding DNA: TGCAGCGTTAGGACAGGGGAAAATTCACCCCTCCACTTT. Looking up the rest from reference TRBV29-1 and TRBJ1-6 gives the full variable domain: SAVISQKPSRDICQRGTSLTIQCQVDSQVTMMFWYRQQPGQSLTLIATANQGSEATYESGFVIDKFPISRPNLTFSTLTVSNMSPEDSSIYLCSVRTGENSPLHFGNGTRLTVT.

This clonotype was seen only a few times. V and J are TRBV9 and TRBJ1-4; D not resolved. The germline V gene encodes CDR1 SGDLS and CDR2 YYNGEE. V was pared by 0 bases and J by 0 bases, with 6 bases between. This CDR3 contains 15 residues. CDR3 sequence: CASSVEHATNEKLFF. The DNA for the CDR3 is TGTGCCAGCAGCGTAGAGCATGCAACTAATGAAAAACTGTTTTTT.

The rearrangement joins TRBV5-1 to TRBJ1-5, with D possibly being TRBD1 (5 bases). Germline CDR1 is SGHRS and CDR2 is YFSETQ. Trimming removed 1 base at V and 7 bases at J, with 9 bases between. The CDR3 has 13 residues. The CDR3 spells CASSLSGAQPQHF. In nucleotides, the CDR3 is TGCGCCAGCAGCTTGAGTGGGGCCCAGCCCCAGCATTTT.

V gene TRBV20-1 combines with J gene TRBJ1-4; maybe TRBD1 (6 bases). V lost 2 bases, J lost 7 bases, and 11 bases lay in between. Germline V gene data show CDR1 as DFQATT and CDR2 as SNEGSKA (reference sequence). The length of the CDR3 is 13 residues. The CDR3 DNA is TGCAGTGCTAGAACCAGGGGAGGTGAAAAACTGTTTTTT. Encoded protein: CSARTRGGEKLFF.

The rearrangement uses TRBV6-5 and TRBJ1-1; D ambiguous. Trimming shortened V by 3 bases and J by 0 bases, and 8 bases separated the two germline ends. Germline CDR1 is MNHEY and CDR2 is SVGAGI. CDR3 length equals 14 residues. CDR3 loop: CASSYRNMNTEAFF. The DNA of the CDR3 is TGTGCCAGCAGTTATCGAAACATGAACACTGAAGCTTTCTTT.

This clonotype appeared a few times. The chain joins TRBV28 to TRBJ1-6; 7 bases match TRBD1. CDR1 and CDR2 (germline): MDHEN, SYDVKM. This CDR3 region has 15 residues. Losses at the gene ends were 2 bases for V and 8 bases for J; bases not matched to a gene: 6. The CDR3 loop is CASSLPRTGYSPLHF. The CDR3 nucleotides are TGTGCCAGCAGTTTACCCCGGACAGGATATTCACCCCTCCACTTT.

Only a few counts were recorded for this clonotype. V gene TRBV10-3 combines with J gene TRBJ1-5; tentatively, D is TRBD1 (5 bases). The germline V gene encodes CDR1 ENHRY and CDR2 SYGVKD. V was trimmed by 10 bases and J by 5 bases, leaving 21 bases between them. The CDR3 totals 15 residues. The CDR3 sequence: CATKGESGGDQPQHF. The CDR3 region has the DNA TGTGCCACCAAAGGCGAGTCGGGGGGTGATCAGCCCCAGCATTTT.

The V and J genes are TRBV28 and TRBJ1-5, with D unresolved. This CDR3 has 18 amino acids. Trimming took 2 bases from V and 4 from J, leaving 21 bases between them. Germline V CDR1 and CDR2: MDHEN, SYDVKM. CDR3 sequence (DNA): TGTGCCAGCAGTTTAATGATGGGGAGGGAGTGGGAGAATCAGCCCCAGCATTTT. It translates to CASSLMMGREWENQPQHF.

This chain uses TRBV20-1 with TRBJ1-3, with 7 bases aligning to TRBD1. The CDR3 has 17 amino acids. V was pared by 6 bases and J by 1 base, with 15 bases of the junction left unmatched. Looked up from germline, CDR1 is DFQATT and CDR2 is SNEGSKA (reference sequence). In DNA form, the CDR3 reads TGCAGTGCCGGGAGCGTTGACAGGGTACTTTCTGGAAACACCATATATTTT. This codes for CSAGSVDRVLSGNTIYF.

This sequence joins TRBV4-3 and TRBJ1-6; D gene unclear. V lost 1 base, J lost 9 bases, and 13 bases lay in between. CDR3 size: 15 residues. CDR1 and CDR2 from the germline V gene are LGHNA and YSLEER. CDR3 sequence: CASSQVEVVSSPLHF. CDR3 bases: TGCGCCAGCAGCCAAGTTGAGGTTGTGAGTTCACCCCTCCACTTT.

The chain recombines TRBV7-6 with TRBJ1-6, with D possibly TRBD1 on 5 matching bases. The CDR3 extends over 14 amino acids. V was trimmed by 3 bases and J by 10 bases, leaving 13 bases between them. Germline V gives CDR1 SGHVS, CDR2 FNYEAQ. The CDR3 DNA follows: TGTGCCAGCAGCTTCCAGGGCTTTGGGTCACCCCTCCACTTT. Residues: CASSFQGFGSPLHF.

This chain links TRBV4-3 with TRBJ2-5; unclear D gene. This CDR3 is 14 amino acids long. The germline V and J ends were trimmed by 3 bases and 5 bases, with 13 bases remaining between them. CDR1 and CDR2 (germline): LGHNA, YSLEER. The CDR3 is CASSHPRVGETQYF. CDR3 coding DNA: TGCGCCAGCAGCCACCCCCGTGTCGGGGAGACCCAGTACTTC.

The chain links TRBV7-2 to TRBJ1-1; TRBD1 is a possible D gene (5 bases). The CDR3 contains 13 residues. Per germline, CDR1 SGHTA and CDR2 FQGNSA. Trimming left V 1 base short and J 10 bases short, with 13 bases between. As DNA, the CDR3 is TGTGCCAGCAGCTTAGTGAGGGGCCGGGGAGCTTTCTTT. This gives the protein CASSLVRGRGAFF. The complete variable domain, with remaining parts taken from reference TRBV7-2 and TRBJ1-1, reads GAGVSQSPSNKVTEKGKDVELRCDPISGHTALYWYRQSLGQGLEFLIYFQGNSAPDKSGLPSDRFSAERTGGSVSTLTIQRTQQEDSAVYLCASSLVRGRGAFFGQGTRLTVV.

The V call is TRBV28, the J call TRBJ1-1, with D possibly matching TRBD1 (5 bases). Trimming left V 7 bases short and J 6 bases short, with 18 bases between. CDR3 length: 14 residues. Germline CDR1 and CDR2: MDHEN and SYDVKM. DNA of the CDR3: TGTGCCAGCACCTTGGGGCCCCCCAGGCCTGAAGCTTTCTTT. Protein: CASTLGPPRPEAFF. Full variable domain (outside the CDR3, taken from reference TRBV28 and TRBJ1-1): DVKVTQSSRYLVKRTGEKVFLECVQDMDHENMFWYRQDPGLGLRLIYFSYDVKMKEKGDIPEGYSVSREKKERFSLILESASTNQTSMYLCASTLGPPRPEAFFGQGTRLTVV.

The chain joins TRBV6-6 to TRBJ1-5; 8 bases map to TRBD1. CDR3 length: 16 amino acids. The V gene end was trimmed by 8 bases and the J gene end by 2 bases; junction bases not matched to a gene: 11. In germline, CDR1 is MNHNY, CDR2 SVGAGI (reference sequence). The CDR3: CASLTRTGNGNQPQHF. The CDR3 bases are TGTGCCAGCCTAACGAGGACAGGGAATGGCAATCAGCCCCAGCATTTT.

This chain uses TRBV7-9 with TRBJ1-2, with a tentative D call TRBD1 (5 bases). This CDR3 has 17 amino acids. V lost 5 bases and J lost 2, with 21 bases in between. Per the germline V gene, CDR1 is SEHNR and CDR2 is FQNEAQ (reference sequence). The CDR3 protein is CASSQSTPGLNNYGYTF. DNA of the CDR3: TGTGCCAGCAGCCAATCCACCCCGGGACTGAACAACTATGGCTACACCTTC.

This clonotype was observed a few times. The chain carries TRBV5-6 and TRBJ1-4; D is unclear. Germline V lookup: CDR1 SGHDT, CDR2 YYEEEE. CDR3 length: 13 amino acids. Trimming removed 2 bases at V and 8 bases at J, with 10 bases between. CDR3 residues: CASSFEDTEKLFF. The CDR3 DNA follows: TGTGCCAGCAGCTTCGAAGACACGGAAAAACTGTTTTTT.

This clonotype showed up just a few times. The V call is TRBV4-2, the J call TRBJ1-3, with TRBD1 matching over 7 bases. V trimming: 0 bases; J trimming: 5 bases; junction bases outside the gene matches: 7. The CDR3 runs 16 residues. Germline loops: CDR1 LGHNA, CDR2 YNFKEQ. The chain's CDR3 is CASSQDWGTERNTIYF. CDR3 DNA sequence: TGTGCCAGCAGCCAAGATTGGGGGACAGAAAGAAACACCATATATTTT.

V and J are TRBV11-2 and TRBJ1-1; no definite D call. V was cut by 5 bases and J by 8 bases, with 15 bases left in between. Germline CDR1 and CDR2: SGHAT and FQNNGV. The CDR3 covers 13 residues. In DNA, the CDR3 is TGTGCCAGCAGCCTTCCGGGTACGCCCGAAGCTTTCTTT. Its translation: CASSLPGTPEAFF.

V and J are TRBV28 and TRBJ1-5, with 9 nucleotides matching TRBD1. Trimming took 3 bases from V and 0 from J; bases not matched to a gene: 3. The CDR3 is 16 residues long. From germline, CDR1 is MDHEN and CDR2 SYDVKM. CDR3 region: CASSFRTGASNQPQHF. The CDR3 DNA follows: TGTGCCAGCAGTTTCCGGACAGGGGCTAGCAATCAGCCCCAGCATTTT.

This chain uses TRBV20-1 with TRBJ1-2; D remains ambiguous. This CDR3 region has 12 residues. Germline CDR1 and CDR2: DFQATT and SNEGSKA (reference sequence). V lost 1 base, J lost 7 bases, and 10 bases lay in between. The CDR3 nucleotides read TGCAGTGCTAGAGTAGGATTCTTTGGCTACACCTTC. The encoded protein is CSARVGFFGYTF.

This chain connects TRBV6-1 to TRBJ1-5; D gene unclear. V was trimmed by 2 bases and J by 6 bases, leaving 11 bases between them. There are 14 residues in the CDR3. Germline values: CDR1 MNHNS, CDR2 SASEGT. The CDR3 DNA follows: TGTGCCAGCAGTGAATCTGGCACAGCTCAGCCCCAGCATTTT. Protein: CASSESGTAQPQHF.